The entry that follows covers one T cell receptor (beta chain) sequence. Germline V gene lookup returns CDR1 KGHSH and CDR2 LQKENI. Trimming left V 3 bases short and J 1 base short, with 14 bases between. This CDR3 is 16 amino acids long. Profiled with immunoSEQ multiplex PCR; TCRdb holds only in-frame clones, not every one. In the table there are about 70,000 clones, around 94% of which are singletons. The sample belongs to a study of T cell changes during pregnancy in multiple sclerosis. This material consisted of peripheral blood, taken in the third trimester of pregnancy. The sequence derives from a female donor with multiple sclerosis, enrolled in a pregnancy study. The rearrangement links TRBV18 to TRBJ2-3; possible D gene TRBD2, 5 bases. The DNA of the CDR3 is TGTGCCAGCTCACCGGAGGTTAGACACCGCACAGATACGCAGTATTTT. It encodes CASSPEVRHRTDTQYF.